The source of this T cell receptor (beta chain) is a study of cytomegalovirus exposure and HLA in healthy donors. Whole-study results and caveats: Cytomegalovirus association was assigned to around 150 TCR beta chains.

A note on this clone: Its antigen is still unknown.

Sequencing was performed with immunoSEQ multiplex PCR; in TCRdb, only in-frame clones are kept and a portion is missing. This table has some 170,000 clones, about nine tenths appearing once. The CDR3 spans 15 residues. Per the germline V gene, CDR1 is LNHNV and CDR2 is YYDKDF (reference sequence). With V trimmed by 1 base and J by 2 bases, 3 bases remained unmatched. The chain is built from TRBV15 and TRBJ2-7, with 9 nucleotides matching TRBD1. The receptor was isolated from a man younger than 30 in good health and CMV-seropositive. The specimen was PBMCs. The CDR3 loop is CATSRGGTGPYEQYF. In DNA, the CDR3 is TGTGCCACCAGCAGAGGGGGGACAGGGCCCTACGAGCAGTACTTC.